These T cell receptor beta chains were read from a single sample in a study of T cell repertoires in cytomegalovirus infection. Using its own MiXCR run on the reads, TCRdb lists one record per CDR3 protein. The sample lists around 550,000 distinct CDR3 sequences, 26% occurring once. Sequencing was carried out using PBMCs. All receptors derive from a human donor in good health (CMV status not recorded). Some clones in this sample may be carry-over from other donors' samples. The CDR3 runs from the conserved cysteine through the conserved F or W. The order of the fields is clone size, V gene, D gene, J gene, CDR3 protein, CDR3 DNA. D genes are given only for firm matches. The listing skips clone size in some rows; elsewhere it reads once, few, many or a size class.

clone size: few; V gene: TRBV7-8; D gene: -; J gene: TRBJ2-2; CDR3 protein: CASSPWGSRGRELFF; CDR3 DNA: TGTGCCAGCAGCCCATGGGGCAGCCGAGGGAGGGAGCTGTTTTTT
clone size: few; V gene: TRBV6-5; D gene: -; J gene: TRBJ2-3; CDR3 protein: CASSVRKGTDTQYF; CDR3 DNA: TGTGCCAGCAGCGTACGGAAGGGCACAGATACGCAGTATTTT
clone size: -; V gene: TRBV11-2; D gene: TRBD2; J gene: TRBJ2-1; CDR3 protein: CASSPGTNGFNEQFF; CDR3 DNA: TGTGCCAGCAGCCCCGGGACTAACGGATTCAATGAGCAGTTCTTC
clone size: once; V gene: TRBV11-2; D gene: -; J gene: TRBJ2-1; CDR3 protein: CASSFRGAWDEQFF; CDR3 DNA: TGTGCCAGCAGCTTCAGGGGCGCTTGGGATGAGCAGTTCTTC
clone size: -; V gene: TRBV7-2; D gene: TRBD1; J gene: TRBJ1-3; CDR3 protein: CASSLSDRATLGNTIYF; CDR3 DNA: TGTGCCAGCAGCTTGTCCGACAGGGCGACTCTTGGAAACACCATATATTTT
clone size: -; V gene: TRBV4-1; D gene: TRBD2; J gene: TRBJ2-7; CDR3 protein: CASSQDPRTSGPYEQYF; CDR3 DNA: TGCGCCAGCAGCCAAGATCCCAGGACTAGCGGTCCCTACGAGCAGTACTTC
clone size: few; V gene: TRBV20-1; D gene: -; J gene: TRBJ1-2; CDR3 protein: CSAAFGVSNYGYTF; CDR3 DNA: TGCAGTGCGGCCTTTGGGGTATCTAACTATGGCTACACCTTC
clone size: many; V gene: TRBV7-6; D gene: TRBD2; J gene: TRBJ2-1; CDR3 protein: CASSLTTSGTNEQFF; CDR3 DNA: TGTGCCAGCAGCTTAACCACTAGCGGAACCAATGAGCAGTTCTTC
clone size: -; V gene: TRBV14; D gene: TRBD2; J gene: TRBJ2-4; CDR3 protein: CASSQESSGRNIQYF; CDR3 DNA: TGTGCCAGCAGCCAAGAATCCAGCGGGAGAAACATTCAGTACTTC
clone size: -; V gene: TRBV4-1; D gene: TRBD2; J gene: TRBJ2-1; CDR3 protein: CASSQELAGVDEQFF; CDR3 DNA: TGCGCCAGCAGCCAAGAACTAGCGGGAGTCGATGAGCAGTTCTTC
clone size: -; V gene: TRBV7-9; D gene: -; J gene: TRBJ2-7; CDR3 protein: CASTPPGHPSEYF; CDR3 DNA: TGTGCCAGCACTCCCCCGGGACACCCGTCGGAGTACTTC
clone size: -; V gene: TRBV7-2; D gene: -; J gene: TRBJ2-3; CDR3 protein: CASTPAPRLPAHTQYF; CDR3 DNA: TGTGCCAGCACTCCCGCTCCGAGACTCCCGGCTCATACGCAGTATTTT
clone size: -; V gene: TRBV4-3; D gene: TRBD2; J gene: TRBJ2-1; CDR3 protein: CASSQANSGSGNEQFF; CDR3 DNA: TGCGCCAGCAGCCAAGCGAATAGCGGGAGTGGCAATGAGCAGTTCTTC
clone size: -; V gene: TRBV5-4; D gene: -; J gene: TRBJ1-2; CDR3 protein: CASSLETHKGGEDGYTF; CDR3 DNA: TGTGCCAGCAGCTTGGAAACTCACAAGGGGGGGGAGGATGGCTACACCTTC
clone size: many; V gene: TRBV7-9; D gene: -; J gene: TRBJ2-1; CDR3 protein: CASSKFGDEQFF; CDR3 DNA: TGTGCCAGCAGCAAATTTGGGGATGAGCAGTTCTTC
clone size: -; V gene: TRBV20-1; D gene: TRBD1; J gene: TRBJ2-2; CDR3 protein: CSARTGTTGELFF; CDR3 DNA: TGCAGTGCCAGGACAGGGACCACCGGGGAGCTGTTTTTT
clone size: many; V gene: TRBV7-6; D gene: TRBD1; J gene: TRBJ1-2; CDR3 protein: CASSLMTGGYGYTF; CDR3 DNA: TGTGCCAGCAGCTTAATGACAGGGGGCTATGGCTACACCTTC
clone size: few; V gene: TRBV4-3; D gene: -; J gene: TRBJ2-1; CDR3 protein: CASSQAPDPYNEQFF; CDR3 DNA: TGCGCCAGCAGCCAAGCCCCAGACCCCTACAATGAGCAGTTCTTC
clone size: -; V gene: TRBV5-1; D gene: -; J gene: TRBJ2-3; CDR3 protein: CASSLQGPRRSTDTQYF; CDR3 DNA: TGCGCCAGCAGCTTGCAGGGACCCCGGCGCAGCACAGATACGCAGTATTTT
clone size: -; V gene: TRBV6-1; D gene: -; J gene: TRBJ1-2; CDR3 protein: CASRTTGNDYGYTF; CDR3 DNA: TGTGCCAGCAGAACAACAGGGAATGACTATGGCTACACCTTC
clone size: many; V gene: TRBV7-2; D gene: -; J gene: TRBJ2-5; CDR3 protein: CASSYRRAGWQETQYF; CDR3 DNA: TGTGCCAGCAGCTACAGGAGGGCCGGGTGGCAAGAGACCCAGTACTTC
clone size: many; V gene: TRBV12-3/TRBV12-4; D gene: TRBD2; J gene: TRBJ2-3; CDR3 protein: CASSLYLAGGTDTQYF; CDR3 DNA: TGTGCCAGCAGTTTATACCTAGCGGGAGGCACAGATACGCAGTATTTT
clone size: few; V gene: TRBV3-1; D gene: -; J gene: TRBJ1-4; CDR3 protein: CASSQRWDTERTNEKLFF; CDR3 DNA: TGTGCCAGCAGCCAGAGATGGGACACAGAAAGAACTAATGAAAAACTGTTTTTT
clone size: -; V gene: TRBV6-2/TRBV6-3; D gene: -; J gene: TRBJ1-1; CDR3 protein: CASSYRAGVNTEAFF; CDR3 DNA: TGTGCCAGCAGTTACCGAGCAGGCGTGAACACTGAAGCTTTCTTT
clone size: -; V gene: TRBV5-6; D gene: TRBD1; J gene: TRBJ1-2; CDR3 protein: CASSFDRAGYTF; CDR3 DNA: TGTGCCAGCAGCTTTGACAGGGCGGGCTACACCTTC
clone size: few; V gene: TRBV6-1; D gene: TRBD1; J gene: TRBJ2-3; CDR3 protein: CASSDSTGATDTQYF; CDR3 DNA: TGTGCCAGCAGTGACTCAACAGGGGCCACAGATACGCAGTATTTT
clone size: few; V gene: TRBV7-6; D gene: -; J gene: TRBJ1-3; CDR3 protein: CASSLAVSGDTFSGNTIYF; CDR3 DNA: TGTGCCAGCAGCTTAGCGGTTTCGGGGGATACCTTCTCTGGAAACACCATATATTTT
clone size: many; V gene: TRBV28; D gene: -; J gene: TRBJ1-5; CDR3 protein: CASTLPAWNQPQHF; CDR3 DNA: TGTGCCAGCACCCTCCCTGCGTGGAATCAGCCCCAGCATTTT
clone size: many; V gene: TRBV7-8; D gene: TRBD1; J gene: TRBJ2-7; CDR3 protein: CASRRTGAGVYEQYF; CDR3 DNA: TGTGCCAGCAGGCGGACAGGGGCAGGGGTCTACGAGCAGTACTTC
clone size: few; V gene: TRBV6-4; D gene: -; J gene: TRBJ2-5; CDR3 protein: CASSALSGETQYF; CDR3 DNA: TGTGCCAGCAGTGCTCTGTCGGGGGAGACCCAGTACTTC
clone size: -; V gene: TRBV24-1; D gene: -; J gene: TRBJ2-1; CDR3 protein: CATSDSGSGSGVDEQFF; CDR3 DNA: TGTGCCACCAGTGATTCCGGGAGTGGGAGTGGGGTAGATGAGCAGTTCTTC
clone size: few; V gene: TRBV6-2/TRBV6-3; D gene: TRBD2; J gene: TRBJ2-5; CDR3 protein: CASRSGNQETQYF; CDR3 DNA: TGTGCCAGCAGAAGCGGGAATCAAGAGACCCAGTACTTC
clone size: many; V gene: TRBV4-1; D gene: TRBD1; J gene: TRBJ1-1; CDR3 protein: CASSSNRGNTEAFF; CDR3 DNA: TGCGCCAGCAGCTCCAACAGGGGGAACACTGAAGCTTTCTTT
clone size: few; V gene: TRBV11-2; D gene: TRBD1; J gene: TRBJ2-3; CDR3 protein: CASSPWDRAGTDTQYF; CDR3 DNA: TGTGCCAGCAGCCCCTGGGACAGAGCGGGCACAGATACGCAGTATTTT
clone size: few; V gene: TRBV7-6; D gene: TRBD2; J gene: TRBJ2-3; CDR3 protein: CASGAKREKADTQYF; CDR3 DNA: TGTGCCAGCGGAGCTAAGCGGGAAAAGGCAGATACGCAGTATTTT
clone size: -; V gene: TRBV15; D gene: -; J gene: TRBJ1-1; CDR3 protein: CATSRDPLRGATEAFF; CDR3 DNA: TGTGCCACCAGCAGAGATCCCCTCCGAGGAGCCACTGAAGCTTTCTTT
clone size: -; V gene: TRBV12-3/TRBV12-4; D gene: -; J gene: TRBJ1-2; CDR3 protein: CASSFRVREGRWGYTF; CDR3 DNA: TGTGCCAGCAGTTTTCGGGTCCGTGAGGGTCGGTGGGGCTACACCTTC
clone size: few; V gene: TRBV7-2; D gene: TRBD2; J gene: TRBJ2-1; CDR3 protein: CASSLVREPNEQFF; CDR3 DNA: TGTGCCAGCAGCTTAGTGCGGGAGCCCAATGAGCAGTTCTTC
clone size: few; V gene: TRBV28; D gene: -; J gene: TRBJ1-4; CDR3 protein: CASSLRRINEKLFF; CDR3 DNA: TGTGCCAGCAGTTTACGCCGGATAAATGAAAAACTGTTTTTT
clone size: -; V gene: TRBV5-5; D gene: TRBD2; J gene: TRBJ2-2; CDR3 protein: CASSLKAGVNGELFF; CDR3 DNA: TGTGCCAGCAGCTTAAAGGCGGGAGTAAACGGGGAGCTGTTTTTT